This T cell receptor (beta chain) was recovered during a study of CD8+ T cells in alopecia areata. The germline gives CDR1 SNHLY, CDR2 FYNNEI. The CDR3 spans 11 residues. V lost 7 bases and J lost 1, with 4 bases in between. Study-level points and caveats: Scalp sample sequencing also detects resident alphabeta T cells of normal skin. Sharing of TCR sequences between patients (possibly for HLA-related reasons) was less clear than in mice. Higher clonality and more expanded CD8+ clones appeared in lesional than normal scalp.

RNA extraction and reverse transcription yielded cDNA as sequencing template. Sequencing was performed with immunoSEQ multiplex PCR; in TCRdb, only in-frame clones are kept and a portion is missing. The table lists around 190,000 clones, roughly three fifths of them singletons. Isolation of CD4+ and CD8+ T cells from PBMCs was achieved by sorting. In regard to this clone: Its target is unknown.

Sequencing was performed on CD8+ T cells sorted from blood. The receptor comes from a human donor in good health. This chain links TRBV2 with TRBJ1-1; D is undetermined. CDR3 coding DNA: TGTGCCAGCACCCCGAACACTGAAGCTTTCTTT. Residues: CASTPNTEAFF.